One and the same sample provided the 26 T cell receptor beta chains below, sequenced in a study. Profiling relied on immunoSEQ multiplex PCR, and the TCRdb table lists in-frame clones only, not all of them. The sample records tens of thousands of clones, around 93% being singletons. The material sequenced was PBMCs. The receptors were sampled from a man aged 40-50 years with rheumatoid arthritis.

Here the CDR3 reads CASSTTSGSSYNEQFF. CDR3 coding DNA: TGTGCCAGCAGCACAACTAGCGGGAGCTCCTACAATGAGCAGTTCTTC. This sequence joins TRBV9 and TRBJ2-1, with 11 bases fitting TRBD2. The CDR3 has 16 amino acids. Germline V gene data show CDR1 as SGDLS and CDR2 as YYNGEE. Unmatched junction bases numbered 3, after V lost 4 bases and J lost 0 bases.

The rearrangement uses TRBV6-5 and TRBJ2-3; tentatively, D is TRBD2 (6 bases). Trimming shortened V by 0 bases and J by 4 bases, and 11 bases separated the two germline ends. CDR1 MNHEY and CDR2 SVGAGI come from the germline V gene. CDR3 length: 15 amino acids. CDR3 sequence (DNA): TGTGCCAGCAGTTACTCCGGCGGGGCGGCAGATACGCAGTATTTT. Its translation: CASSYSGGAADTQYF.

The gene calls are TRBV6-6 and TRBJ1-5; no definite D call. Germline V CDR1 and CDR2: MNHNY, SVGAGI (reference sequence). The length of the CDR3 is 15 residues. The germline V and J ends were trimmed by 5 bases and 0 bases, with 11 bases remaining between them. This chain's CDR3 is CASSRTVYSNQPQHF. The CDR3 coding sequence is TGTGCCAGCAGTCGGACGGTTTATAGCAATCAGCCCCAGCATTTT.

The chain has TRBV5-4 and TRBJ1-1; 10 bases agree with TRBD1. The trim removed 1 base at V and 4 bases at J, leaving 4 bases unmatched. This CDR3 has 15 residues. Germline CDR1 is SGHNT and CDR2 is YYREEE (reference sequence). This CDR3 reads CASSLSRTGGTEAFF. DNA of the CDR3: TGTGCCAGCAGCTTGAGTCGGACAGGGGGCACTGAAGCTTTCTTT.

V and J are TRBV11-3 and TRBJ2-1, with D hard to call. With 1 base removed from V and 7 bases from J, the gap between germline ends came to 5 bases. CDR3 length: 12 residues. CDR1 is SGHNT, CDR2 YENEEA, per germline. The CDR3 region has the DNA TGTGCCAGCAGCTTAGCAAGGAATGAGCAGTTCTTC. As protein: CASSLARNEQFF. The complete variable domain, with remaining parts taken from reference TRBV11-3 and TRBJ2-1, reads EAGVVQSPRYKIIEKKQPVAFWCNPISGHNTLYWYLQNLGQGPELLIRYENEEAVDDSQLPKDRFSAERLKGVDSTLKIQPAELGDSAVYLCASSLARNEQFFGPGTRLTVL.

This clone was seen once. The chain is built from TRBV10-3 and TRBJ1-2; D possibly corresponds to TRBD1 (5 bases). V lost 2 bases, J lost 13 bases, and 17 bases lay in between. CDR1 and CDR2 (germline): ENHRY, SYGVKD. CDR3 length: 13 residues. This CDR3 reads CAISETPGPARTF. In DNA, the CDR3 is TGTGCCATCAGTGAGACACCGGGACCGGCTCGCACCTTC.

The CDR3 nucleotides are TGTGCCTGGAGTGTAACCGGGGATGGGCCCCAGCATTTT. This codes for CAWSVTGDGPQHF. The chain carries TRBV30 and TRBJ1-5; D remains ambiguous. V lost 0 bases and J 9 bases, leaving 12 bases between the germline ends. The CDR3 runs 13 residues. Germline values: CDR1 GTSNPN, CDR2 SVGIG (reference sequence).

This clone occurred once. J is TRBJ1-1 and V is TRBV5-1; D is uncertain. Germline V gene sequence: CDR1 SGHRS, CDR2 YFSETQ. CDR3 size: 15 residues. V was clipped by 4 bases and J by 1 base, with 14 bases between them. The CDR3 nucleotides are TGCGCCAGCAGCCGCGTAGGGCAAGGGAACACTGAAGCTTTCTTT. Translating it yields CASSRVGQGNTEAFF.

The chain joins TRBV5-5 to TRBJ1-3, with D maybe TRBD1 (5 bases). The CDR3 loop spans 18 amino acids. Germline-derived CDR1 and CDR2 are SGHKS and YYEKEE (reference sequence). V lost 1 base, J lost 0 bases, and 17 bases lay in between. DNA for the CDR3: TGTGCCAGCAGCTTGAATTTTTATGGGGGACGCTCTGGAAACACCATATATTTT. Translated: CASSLNFYGGRSGNTIYF.

This chain connects TRBV7-2 to TRBJ2-1; 8 positions agree with TRBD2. CDR1 and CDR2 (germline): SGHTA, FQGNSA. V was clipped by 7 bases and J by 2 bases; unmatched bases: 4. This CDR3 contains 14 residues. The DNA for the CDR3 is TGTGCCAGCACCGGGACTAGACCCTACAATGAGCAGTTCTTC. Translation: CASTGTRPYNEQFF.

The chain is built from TRBV10-3 and TRBJ2-5; D not resolved. CDR1 and CDR2 from the germline V gene are ENHRY and SYGVKD. The CDR3 consists of 17 residues. Trimming removed 4 bases at V and 1 base at J, with 19 bases between. This CDR3 reads CAISADPPLVGQETQYF. As DNA, the CDR3 is TGTGCCATCAGTGCCGACCCTCCCCTCGTAGGCCAAGAGACCCAGTACTTC.

The V gene is TRBV6-4, the J gene TRBJ1-6; D uncertain. Between the trimmed V and J ends, which lost 5 bases and 7 bases, there was a span of 18 bases. The CDR3 totals 16 residues. Germline V gives CDR1 MRHNA, CDR2 SNTAGT. The CDR3 DNA is TGTGCCAGCAGTACTCGGAGGCAACCAAGGAATTCACCCCTCCACTTT. The encoded protein is CASSTRRQPRNSPLHF.

V gene TRBV6-5 combines with J gene TRBJ2-7; no clear D. This CDR3 has 14 residues. CDR1 is MNHEY and CDR2 is SVGAGI in the germline V gene. The V end was cut by 2 bases, the J end by 2 bases, with 10 bases between. CDR3 region: CASSYASYAYEQYF. CDR3 nucleotide sequence: TGTGCCAGCAGTTACGCTAGTTATGCCTACGAGCAGTACTTC.

The chain combines TRBV24-1 with TRBJ2-3; no reliable D call. Germline lookup yields CDR1 KGHDR and CDR2 SFDVKD. The CDR3 contains 13 residues. The V and J ends lost 6 bases and 2 bases respectively, with 8 bases between them. DNA for the CDR3: TGTGCCACCAGTAGGTCGGCCACAGATACGCAGTATTTT. Amino acid sequence: CATSRSATDTQYF.

V gene TRBV2 combines with J gene TRBJ1-5, with 7 bases fitting TRBD1. Per germline, CDR1 SNHLY and CDR2 FYNNEI. V was clipped by 6 bases and J by 0 bases; unmatched bases: 8. The length of the CDR3 is 16 residues. CDR3 region: CASRGDSLYSNQPQHF. The CDR3, as DNA: TGTGCCAGCAGAGGGGACAGCCTTTATAGCAATCAGCCCCAGCATTTT.

This clone was counted a single time. The rearrangement joins TRBV4-1 to TRBJ2-1, with TRBD2 matching over 7 bases. V lost 1 base and J lost 6; bases outside the gene matches: 6. CDR3 length equals 15 residues. Germline loops: CDR1 MGHRA, CDR2 YSYEKL. CDR3: CASSQGGGSPNEQFF. The CDR3 DNA reads TGCGCCAGCAGCCAAGGTGGCGGGAGTCCCAATGAGCAGTTCTTC.

This clone was recorded only once. The chain combines TRBV24-1 with TRBJ2-5, with D perhaps given as TRBD1 or TRBD2 (5 bases each). Trimming shortened V by 1 base and J by 5 bases, and 16 bases separated the two germline ends. The CDR3 is 16 amino acids. The V gene's germline CDR1 is KGHDR and CDR2 SFDVKD. CDR3 protein: CATSDFGTPEVETQYF. The CDR3 nucleotides read TGTGCCACCAGTGATTTCGGGACGCCCGAGGTGGAGACCCAGTACTTC.

This chain uses TRBV2 with TRBJ1-1; D gene unclear. The CDR3 extends over 12 amino acids. The germline V gene has CDR1 SNHLY and CDR2 FYNNEI. Trimming removed 10 bases from V and 1 base from J, with 10 bases in between. CDR3 residues: CAKDGPNTEAFF. The CDR3 region has the DNA TGTGCCAAGGACGGACCGAACACTGAAGCTTTCTTT. The full variable domain, rest sourced from reference TRBV2 and TRBJ1-1, is EPEVTQTPSHQVTQMGQEVILRCVPISNHLYFYWYRQILGQKVEFLVSFYNNEISEKSEIFDDQFSVERPDGSNFTLKIRSTKLEDSAMYFCAKDGPNTEAFFGQGTRLTVV.

This clone was seen once. The V and J genes are TRBV30 and TRBJ1-6; TRBD1 might be the D (6 bases). V gave up 0 bases and J gave up 7 bases, with 10 bases separating them. Per the germline V gene, CDR1 is GTSNPN and CDR2 is SVGIG (reference sequence). The CDR3 is 14 amino acids. The CDR3 spells CAWSVQGENSPLHF. The CDR3 DNA sequence: TGTGCCTGGAGTGTACAGGGAGAGAATTCACCCCTCCACTTT.

The V call is TRBV4-1, the J call TRBJ1-2, with D unclear. CDR3 size: 12 residues. V was shortened by 0 bases and J by 2 bases, with 1 base between the two germline ends. CDR1 MGHRA and CDR2 YSYEKL come from the germline V gene. DNA of the CDR3: TGCGCCAGCAGCCAAGAGAACTATGGCTACACCTTC. Translating gives CASSQENYGYTF.

This sequence joins TRBV7-9 and TRBJ2-1, with 9 bases that match TRBD1. CDR3 length: 15 residues. Germline assignment: CDR1 SEHNR and CDR2 FQNEAQ (reference sequence). Trimming removed 3 bases from V and 7 bases from J; junction bases left unmatched: 7. CDR3 DNA sequence: TGTGCCAGCAGCTTTATCGGGACAGGGACTAATGAGCAGTTCTTC. Translated, it gives CASSFIGTGTNEQFF.

In its sample, this clone was seen once. The V gene is TRBV19, the J gene TRBJ1-5; D is uncertain. There are 14 residues in the CDR3. Trimming removed 3 bases from V and 0 bases from J, with 6 bases in between. Germline V gene data show CDR1 as LNHDA and CDR2 as SQIVND (reference sequence). The CDR3 is CASSMWDSNQPQHF. The CDR3 DNA is TGTGCCAGTAGTATGTGGGATAGCAATCAGCCCCAGCATTTT.

This clone was counted a single time. The chain is built from TRBV5-6 and TRBJ2-7; possible D gene TRBD1, 7 bases. Germline V gives CDR1 SGHDT, CDR2 YYEEEE. This CDR3 is built from 15 residues. The V end was cut by 3 bases, the J end by 7 bases, with 20 bases between. The CDR3 is CASSWAGQITREQYF. CDR3 DNA sequence: TGTGCCAGCAGCTGGGCGGGACAGATTACGCGGGAGCAGTACTTC.

On this clone: This same CDR3 is encoded by further DNA sequences in the sample. This chain uses TRBV7-9 with TRBJ2-7; no clear D gene. CDR3 length: 13 residues. Germline loops: CDR1 SEHNR, CDR2 FQNEAQ (reference sequence). Trimming pared 5 bases from V and 0 bases from J, leaving 8 bases between. The CDR3 here is CASSLGPSYEQYF. In DNA, the CDR3 is TGTGCCAGCAGCCTAGGGCCCTCCTACGAGCAGTACTTC.

V is TRBV11-1 and J is TRBJ1-6, with 7 bases that match TRBD1. V was pared by 7 bases and J by 10 bases, with 16 bases of the junction left unmatched. The germline gives CDR1 SGHAT, CDR2 FQDESV (reference sequence). The CDR3 runs to 16 residues. The CDR3 reads CASTLYRGSKRSPLHF. In nucleotides, the CDR3 is TGTGCCAGCACCCTGTACAGGGGTTCGAAGAGGTCACCCCTCCACTTT. The full variable domain, its missing parts supplied by reference TRBV11-1 and TRBJ1-6, is EAEVAQSPRYKITEKSQAVAFWCDPISGHATLYWYRQILGQGPELLVQFQDESVVDDSQLPKDRFSAERLKGVDSTLKIQPAELGDSAMYLCASTLYRGSKRSPLHFGNGTRLTVT.

V and J are TRBV18 and TRBJ2-2; the match to TRBD1 covers 8 bases. The CDR3 runs 15 residues. The V and J ends lost 4 bases and 5 bases, in that order; junction bases with no gene match: 6. CDR1 is KGHSH and CDR2 is LQKENI in the germline V gene. Here the CDR3 DNA reads TGTGCCAGCTCACAAGGACAGGGAATAACCGGGGAGCTGTTTTTT. Translating gives CASSQGQGITGELFF.